Listed here are 8 T cell receptor beta chains from one sample, sequenced in a study of naive and memory T cell subsets. Antigens of these TCRs are unknown. The study, taken as a whole, reports: Especially in CD8 cells, naive repertoires contained a few larger clonotypes, possibly CD45RA-re-expressing memory cells.

The beta constant-region primer was an equimolar mix of two oligonucleotides covering TRBC1 and TRBC2. Ligated cDNA was amplified by four rounds of PCR with nested alpha and beta constant-region primers and SP2. TCRdb passed the UMI-ligation and nested PCR reads through MiXCR, listing each CDR3 protein once. Of under 150,000 distinct CDR3 sequences listed, under 25% are singletons. The sequencing input was naive CD8+ T cells from blood. The receptors here all came from a human donor in good health.

The rearrangement links TRBV7-9 to TRBJ2-2; TRBD1 is a possible D gene (7 bases). V was pared by 5 bases and J by 2 bases, with 18 bases between. The CDR3 has 17 amino acids. Germline loops: CDR1 SEHNR, CDR2 FQNEAQ (reference sequence). As DNA, the CDR3 is TGTGCCAGCAGCCCTCGCGCGGGACAGAAAAACACCGGGGAGCTGTTTTTT. Residues: CASSPRAGQKNTGELFF. Full variable domain (outside the CDR3, taken from reference TRBV7-9 and TRBJ2-2): DTGVSQNPRHKITKRGQNVTFRCDPISEHNRLYWYRQTLGQGPEFLTYFQNEAQLEKSRLLSDRFSAERPKGSFSTLEIQRTEQGDSAMYLCASSPRAGQKNTGELFFGEGSRLTVL.

This clonotype came up a few times. The chain combines TRBV24-1 with TRBJ2-2; 8 positions agree with TRBD1. CDR3 length: 14 residues. Per the germline V gene, CDR1 is KGHDR and CDR2 is SFDVKD. The ends lost 9 bases at V and 0 bases at J; junction bases unmatched: 2. The CDR3 DNA follows: TGTGCCACCCAGGACAGGGCGAACACCGGGGAGCTGTTTTTT. This gives the protein CATQDRANTGELFF.

The genes are TRBV5-5 and TRBJ2-7; 9 bases agree with TRBD1. Per the germline V gene, CDR1 is SGHKS and CDR2 is YYEKEE (reference sequence). The CDR3 covers 15 residues. The junction had 12 bases not matched to a gene; V was cut back by 4 bases and J by 7 bases. CDR3 nucleotide sequence: TGTGCCAGCAGCCCGTGGACAGGGGATGTTTGGGAGCAGTACTTC. It translates to CASSPWTGDVWEQYF.

This clonotype came up a few times. The genes are TRBV6-5 and TRBJ1-1, with 7 bases aligning to TRBD1. The CDR3 is made up of 12 amino acids. From germline, CDR1 is MNHEY and CDR2 SVGAGI. The V segment lost 6 bases and the J segment 7 bases; nucleotides outside the gene matches: 5. CDR3 loop: CASSTGQVEAFF. The CDR3 region has the DNA TGTGCCAGCAGCACTGGACAGGTTGAAGCTTTCTTT.

This sequence joins TRBV29-1 and TRBJ2-7; 14 positions agree with TRBD2. Trimming removed 7 bases from V and 4 bases from J; junction bases left unmatched: 12. Germline CDR1 is SQVTM and CDR2 is ANQGSEA. The CDR3 has 16 amino acids. Written as DNA, the CDR3 is TGCAGCGCCTCCGGACTAGCGGGAGGTAATGCTTACGAGCAGTACTTC. This gives the protein CSASGLAGGNAYEQYF.

This clonotype was seen only a few times. The gene calls are TRBV6-2 or TRBV6-3 and TRBJ1-5; tentatively, D is TRBD1 (5 bases). The CDR3 sequence is 12 residues long. The germline CDR1 and CDR2 sequences are MNHEY and SVGEGT. Between the trimmed V and J ends, which lost 6 bases and 3 bases, there was a span of 6 bases. CDR3 nucleotides: TGTGCCAGCAGGGGACCCAATCAGCCCCAGCATTTT. Translating gives CASRGPNQPQHF.

This clonotype was seen only a few times. The CDR3 DNA follows: TGTGCCAGCAGTTTCAGTCCAACTGGACAGAGCTACGAGCAGTACTTC. Amino acid sequence: CASSFSPTGQSYEQYF. This chain connects TRBV12-3 or TRBV12-4 to TRBJ2-7; maybe TRBD1 (6 bases). The CDR3 extends over 16 amino acids. V dropped 3 bases and J dropped 3 bases, with 18 bases sitting between them.

The V call is TRBV7-6, the J call TRBJ2-7; possibly TRBD1 for D (6 bases). Trimming stripped 2 bases from V and 7 bases from J, with 15 bases between. In germline, CDR1 is SGHVS, CDR2 FNYEAQ. The CDR3 length is 14 residues. The CDR3 bases are TGTGCCAGCAGCTTATTGGGGCAGGGGCGAGAGCAGTACTTC. Residues: CASSLLGQGREQYF.